This TCR beta chain was obtained from a study of T-cell reconstitution after alpha-beta-depleted transplantation in children. Overall study findings and caveats: From surviving recipient T cells and thymic progenitors came the high day-60 TCRbeta diversity observed in some patients. The main origin of T-cell counts and diversity one year after transplant was newly produced T cells.

CDR3 length: 15 residues. Germline V gene sequence: CDR1 SGHRS, CDR2 YFSETQ. Trimming at V came to 2 bases and at J to 0 bases, leaving 0 bases not matched to a gene. Unique molecular identifiers were used to barcode this TCRbeta library. TCRdb fed the PCR reads into MiXCR, producing one record per CDR3 protein. The sample has about 900,000 distinct CDR3 sequences, about 31% seen once. On this clonotype itself: Its antigen is not identified.

The chain recombines TRBV5-1 with TRBJ2-4, with 9 bases fitting TRBD1. The sample was PBMCs, mostly from graft donor cells, taken 360 days after TCRalphabeta/CD19-depleted stem cell transplant. The clonotype originates from a boy under two years old who had a stem cell transplant for SCID, so the T cells may come from the graft donor. CDR3 sequence reads: CASSLQGAAKNIQYF. The CDR3 nucleotides are TGCGCCAGCAGCTTACAGGGGGCAGCCAAAAACATTCAGTACTTC. The variable domain in full, completed from reference TRBV5-1 and TRBJ2-4, reads KAGVTQTPRYLIKTRGQQVTLSCSPISGHRSVSWYQQTPGQGLQFLFEYFSETQRNKGNFPGRFSGRQFSNSRSEMNVSTLELGDSALYLCASSLQGAAKNIQYFGAGTRLSVL.